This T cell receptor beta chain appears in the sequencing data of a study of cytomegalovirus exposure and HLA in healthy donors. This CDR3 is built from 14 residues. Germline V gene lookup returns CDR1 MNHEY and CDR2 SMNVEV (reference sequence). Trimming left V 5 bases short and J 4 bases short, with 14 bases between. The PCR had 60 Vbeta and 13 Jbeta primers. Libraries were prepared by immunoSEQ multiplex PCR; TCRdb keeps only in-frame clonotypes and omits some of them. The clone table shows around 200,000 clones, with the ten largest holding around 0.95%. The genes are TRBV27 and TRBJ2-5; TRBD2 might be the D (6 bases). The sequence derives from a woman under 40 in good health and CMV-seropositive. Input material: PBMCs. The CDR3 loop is CASSTSREAETQYF. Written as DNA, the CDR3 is TGTGCCAGCAGTACCAGCAGGGAGGCAGAGACCCAGTACTTC.